The source of this T cell receptor (beta chain) is a study of CD8 T cells in ankylosing spondylitis. Study results and caveats: It appeared that ankylosing spondylitis blood was characterized by a TCR beta motif of roughly 8 highly homologous variants. There were earlier reports of some motif variants in reactive arthritis synovial fluid and blood. Disease-linked clones were reportedly significantly enriched in matched ankylosing spondylitis synovial fluid. CD8+ disease-linked clones were present at relatively low frequencies in blood.

The CDR3 has 17 residues. Germline assignment: CDR1 MDHEN and CDR2 SYDVKM. In making TCR beta libraries, quantitative 5'-RACE with molecular barcodes was used. TCRdb redid the calling of the 5' RACE reads with MiXCR, one entry per CDR3 protein. The data contain about 800,000 distinct CDR3 sequences, about 12% of them singletons. Of note for this clonotype: The antigen is unknown. At one of its ends the junction is not consistent with the germline gene, which may arise from a read error.

This clonotype originated in a male donor with ankylosing spondylitis. Source material: blood, either unsorted or a sorted T cell fraction (not recorded which). V and J are TRBV28 and TRBJ1-1, with TRBD1 matching over 9 bases. Here the CDR3 reads CASSLMGQGRLNTEAFF. Written as DNA, the CDR3 is TGCGCCAGCAGTTTAATGGGACAGGGTCGCCTGAACACTGAAGCTTTCTTT. The whole variable domain, filled in from reference TRBV28 and TRBJ1-1, reads DVKVTQSSRYLVKRTGEKVFLECVQDMDHENMFWYRQDPGLGLRLIYFSYDVKMKEKGDIPEGYSVSREKKERFSLILESASTNQTSMYLCASSLMGQGRLNTEAFFGQGTRLTVV.